This TCR beta chain was found in a study of blood T cell repertoires in COVID-19. Study as a whole: Sources were T cells, B-cell-depleted T cells, or PBMCs; the material itself was cDNA or gDNA.

This clone has a handful of counts. Libraries were prepared by immunoSEQ multiplex PCR; TCRdb keeps only in-frame clonotypes and omits some of them. There are hundreds of thousands of clones in the sample; around 87% occur only once, and 3% to 3.5% lies in the top ten. The TCR sequence derives from a man aged 55 to 69 with acute or convalescent COVID-19. The sequenced sample consisted of peripheral blood.

The CDR3 DNA reads TGTGCCAGCAGCGTCCTAGCGGCTCACACAGATACGCAGTATTTT. It codes for CASSVLAAHTDTQYF. The chain is built from TRBV7-9 and TRBJ2-3; 7 nucleotides line up with TRBD2. Germline loops: CDR1 SEHNR, CDR2 FQNEAQ (reference sequence). J gave up 2 bases and V 5 bases, and 7 bases lay outside the gene matches. This CDR3 is built from 15 residues.